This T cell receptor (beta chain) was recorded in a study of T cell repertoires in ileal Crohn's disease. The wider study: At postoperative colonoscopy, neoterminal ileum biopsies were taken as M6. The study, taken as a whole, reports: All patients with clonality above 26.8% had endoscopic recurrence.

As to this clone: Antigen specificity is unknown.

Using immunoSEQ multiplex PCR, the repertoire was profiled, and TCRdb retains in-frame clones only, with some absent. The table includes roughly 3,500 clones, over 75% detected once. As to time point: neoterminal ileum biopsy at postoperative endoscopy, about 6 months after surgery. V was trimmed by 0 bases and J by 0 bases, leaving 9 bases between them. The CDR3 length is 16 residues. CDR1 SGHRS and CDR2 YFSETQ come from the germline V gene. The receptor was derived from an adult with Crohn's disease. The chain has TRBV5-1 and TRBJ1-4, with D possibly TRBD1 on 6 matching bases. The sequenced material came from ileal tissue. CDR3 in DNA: TGCGCCAGCAGCTTGGTAGCAGGGGCAACTAATGAAAAACTGTTTTTT. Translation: CASSLVAGATNEKLFF.